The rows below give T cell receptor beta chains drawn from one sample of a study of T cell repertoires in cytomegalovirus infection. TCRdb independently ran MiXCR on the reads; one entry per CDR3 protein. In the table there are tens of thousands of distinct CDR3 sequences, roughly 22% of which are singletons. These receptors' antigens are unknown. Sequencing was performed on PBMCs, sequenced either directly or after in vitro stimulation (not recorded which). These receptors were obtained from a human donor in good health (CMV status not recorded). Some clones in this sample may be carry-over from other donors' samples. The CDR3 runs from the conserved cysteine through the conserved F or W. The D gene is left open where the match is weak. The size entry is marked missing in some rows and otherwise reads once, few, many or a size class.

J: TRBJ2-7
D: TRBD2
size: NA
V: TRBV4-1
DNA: TGCGCCAGCAGCCAGTGGCGGGAGCGGGGGGGACCCTACGAGCAGTACTTC
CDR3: CASSQWRERGGPYEQYF

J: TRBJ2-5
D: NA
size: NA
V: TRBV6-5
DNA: TGTGCCAGCAGTTACCCCGAACGGGAGACCCCGTACTTC
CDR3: CASSYPERETPYF

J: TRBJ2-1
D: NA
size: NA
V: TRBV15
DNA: TGTGCCACCAGCGCCCGGCGGGACAATGAGCAGTTCTTC
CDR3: CATSARRDNEQFF

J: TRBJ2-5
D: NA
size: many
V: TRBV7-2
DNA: TGTGCCAGCAGCTCAGGGGCGGGGGAGGACCAAGAGACCCAGTACTTC
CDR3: CASSSGAGEDQETQYF

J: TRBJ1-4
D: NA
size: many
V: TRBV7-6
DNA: TGTGCCAGCAGCTTATCGCCCAGGTCAACTAATGAAAAACTGTTTTTT
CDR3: CASSLSPRSTNEKLFF

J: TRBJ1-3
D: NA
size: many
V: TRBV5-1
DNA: TGCGCCAGCAGCTTGGGGACCGCCTCTGGAAACACCATATATTTT
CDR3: CASSLGTASGNTIYF

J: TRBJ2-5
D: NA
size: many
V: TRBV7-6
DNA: TGTGCCAGCAGCTCTAACGCCCTGGGCCAGTACTTC
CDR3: CASSSNALGQYF

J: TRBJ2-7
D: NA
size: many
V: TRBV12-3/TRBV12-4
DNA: TGTGCCAGCAGTTTAAGACTAGTTTTACACGAGCAGTACTTC
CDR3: CASSLRLVLHEQYF

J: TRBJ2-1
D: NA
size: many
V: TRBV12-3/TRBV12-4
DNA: TGTGCCAGCAGTTTTAAGAGCGGGTCCTCCTACAATGAGCAGTTCTTC
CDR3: CASSFKSGSSYNEQFF

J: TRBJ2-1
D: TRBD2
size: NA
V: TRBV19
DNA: TGTGCCAGTACCATGGCGGGACTAGCGTCGAATGAGCAGTTCTTC
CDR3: CASTMAGLASNEQFF

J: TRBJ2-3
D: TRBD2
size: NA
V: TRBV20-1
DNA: TGCAGTGCTACAATTAGGACTAGCGGGGAAACAGATACGCAGTATTTT
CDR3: CSATIRTSGETDTQYF

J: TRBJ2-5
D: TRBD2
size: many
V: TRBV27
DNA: TGTGCCAGCAGTCCAAGACTAGCGGGGGTTTTTACCCAGTACTTC
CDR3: CASSPRLAGVFTQYF

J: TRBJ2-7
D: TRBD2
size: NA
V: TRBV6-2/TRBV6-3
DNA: TGTGCCAGCAGTAGGGGACTAGCGGTCTCCTACGAGCAGTACTTC
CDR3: CASSRGLAVSYEQYF

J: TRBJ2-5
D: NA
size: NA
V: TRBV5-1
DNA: TGCGCCAGCAGGACCCGGGCCCCAGATACCCAGTACTTC
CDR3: CASRTRAPDTQYF

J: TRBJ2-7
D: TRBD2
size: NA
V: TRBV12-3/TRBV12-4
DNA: TGTGCCAGCAGTTTCGCCAGCGGGGGGGCCCACGAGCAGTACTTC
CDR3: CASSFASGGAHEQYF

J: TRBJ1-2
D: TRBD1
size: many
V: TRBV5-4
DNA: TGTGCCAGCAGCCTTGCAGGGCCAGGGGGTAACTATGGCTACACCTTC
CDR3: CASSLAGPGGNYGYTF

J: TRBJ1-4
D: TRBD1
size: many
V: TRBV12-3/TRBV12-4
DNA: TGTGCCAGCACGGGACAGGGGTGGACAAAACTGTTTTTT
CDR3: CASTGQGWTKLFF

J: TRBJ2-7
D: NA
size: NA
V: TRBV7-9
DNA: TGTGCCAGCAGCTCGGGACTTTACGAGCAGTACTTC
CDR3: CASSSGLYEQYF

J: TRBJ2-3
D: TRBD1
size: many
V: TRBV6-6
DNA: TGTGCCAGCAGAGGGACAGGGGGTATCCCGCATACGCAGTATTTT
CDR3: CASRGTGGIPHTQYF

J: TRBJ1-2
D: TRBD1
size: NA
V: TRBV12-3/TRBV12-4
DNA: TGTGCCAGCAGTCGCGGGACAGATTATGGCTACACCTTC
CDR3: CASSRGTDYGYTF

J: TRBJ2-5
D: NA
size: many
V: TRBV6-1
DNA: TGTGCCAGCAGGGAAGGGCCGGAGATAGGAGAGACCCAGTACTTC
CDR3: CASREGPEIGETQYF

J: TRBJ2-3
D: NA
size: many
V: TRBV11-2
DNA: TGTGCCAGCAGCTTCCCCGTAGGTTTTCGCACAGATACGCAGTATTTT
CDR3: CASSFPVGFRTDTQYF

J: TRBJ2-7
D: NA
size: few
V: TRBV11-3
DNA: TGTGCCAGCAGCCCCAGCTGGGACCACGAGCAGTACTTC
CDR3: CASSPSWDHEQYF

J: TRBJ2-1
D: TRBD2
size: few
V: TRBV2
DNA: TGTGCCAGCAGTGATGGAACTAGCGGGCGCAATGAGCAGTTCTTC
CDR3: CASSDGTSGRNEQFF

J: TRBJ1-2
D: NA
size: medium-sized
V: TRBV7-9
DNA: TGTGCCAGCAGCTATGGACCCACCTATGGCTACACCTTC
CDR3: CASSYGPTYGYTF

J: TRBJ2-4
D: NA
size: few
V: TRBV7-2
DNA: TGTGCCAGCAGCTCGCCTGGGGGCGCTTGGAACATTCAGTACTTC
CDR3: CASSSPGGAWNIQYF

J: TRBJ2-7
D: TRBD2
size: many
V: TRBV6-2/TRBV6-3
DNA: TGTGCCAGCAGAAGGACTAGCGGGAAGGAGCAGTACTTC
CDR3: CASRRTSGKEQYF

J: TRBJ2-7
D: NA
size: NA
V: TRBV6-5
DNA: TGTGCCAGCAGTTACTCTGCTGGGGGGGGCAGCGAGCAGTACTTC
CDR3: CASSYSAGGGSEQYF

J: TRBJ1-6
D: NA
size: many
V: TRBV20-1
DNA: TGCAGTGCTAGATCCCCGTGGGTGCTGGATAATTCACCCCTCCACTTT
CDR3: CSARSPWVLDNSPLHF

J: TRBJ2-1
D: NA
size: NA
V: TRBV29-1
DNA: TGCAGCGTTGACCCGGCGGTCCGTGGTTACAATGAGCAGTTCTTC
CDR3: CSVDPAVRGYNEQFF

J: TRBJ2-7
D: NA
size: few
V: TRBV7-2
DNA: TGTGCCAGCAGCTTAAAAAGCGGAAATTACGAGCAGTACTTC
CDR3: CASSLKSGNYEQYF

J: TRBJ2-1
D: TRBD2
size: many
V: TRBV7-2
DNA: TGTGCCAGCAGAAAACGACTAGCGGGAGGGGGGTACAATGAGCAGTTCTTC
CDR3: CASRKRLAGGGYNEQFF

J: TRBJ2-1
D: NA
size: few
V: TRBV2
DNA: TGTGCCAGCACCCAAGGGGCCCCAGGGGTCGATGAGCAGTTCTTC
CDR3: CASTQGAPGVDEQFF

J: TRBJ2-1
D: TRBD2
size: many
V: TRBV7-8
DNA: TGTGCCAGCAGCCTAGGGACTAGCGGAGTACGATACAATGAGCAGTTCTTC
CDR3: CASSLGTSGVRYNEQFF

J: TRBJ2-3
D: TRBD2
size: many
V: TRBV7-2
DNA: TGTGCCAGCAGCTCCGGACTAGCGGCAGATACGCAGTATTTT
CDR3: CASSSGLAADTQYF

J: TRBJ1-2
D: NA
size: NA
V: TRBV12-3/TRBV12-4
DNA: TGTGCCAGTAGTAAGGACAGCCGATACTATGGCTACACCTTC
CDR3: CASSKDSRYYGYTF

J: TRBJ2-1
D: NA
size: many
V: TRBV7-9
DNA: TGTGCCAGCAGCTTAAGATACAGAGGGGGTGAGCAGTTCTTC
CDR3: CASSLRYRGGEQFF

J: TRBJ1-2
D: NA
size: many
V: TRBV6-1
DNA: TGTGCCAGCAGTGAATTTTCCACTAACTATGGCTACACCTTC
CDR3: CASSEFSTNYGYTF

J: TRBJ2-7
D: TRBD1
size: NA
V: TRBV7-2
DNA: TGTGCCAGCAGCCCCAGGACAGGGACCTACGAGCAGTACTTC
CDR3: CASSPRTGTYEQYF

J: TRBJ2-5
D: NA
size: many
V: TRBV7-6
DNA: TGTGCCAGCAGCTTAGTAGGCCTTCGCGTGGGGGAGACCCAGTACTTC
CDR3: CASSLVGLRVGETQYF

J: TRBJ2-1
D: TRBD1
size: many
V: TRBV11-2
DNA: TGTGCCAGCAGCTTGGGGACAGGGGGCTTAAATGAGCAGTTCTTC
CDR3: CASSLGTGGLNEQFF

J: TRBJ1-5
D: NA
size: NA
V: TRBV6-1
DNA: TGTGCCAGCAGAGGGACATGGCAGGCTCAGCCCCAGCATTTT
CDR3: CASRGTWQAQPQHF

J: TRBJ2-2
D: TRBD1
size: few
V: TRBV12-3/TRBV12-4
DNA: TGTGCCAGCAGTCTCGGGACAGGGAACACCGGGGAGCTGTTTTTT
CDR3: CASSLGTGNTGELFF

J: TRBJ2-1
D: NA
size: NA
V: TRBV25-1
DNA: TGTGCCAGCAGTGAACAGTACAATGAGCAGTTCTTC
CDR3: CASSEQYNEQFF

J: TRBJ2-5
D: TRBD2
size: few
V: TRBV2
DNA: TGTGCCAAGACTAGCGGTCCCCAAGAGACCCAGTACTTC
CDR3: CAKTSGPQETQYF

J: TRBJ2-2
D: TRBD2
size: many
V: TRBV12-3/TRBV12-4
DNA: TGTGCCAGCAACCCTAGCGGCATGAACACCGGGGAGCTGTTTTTT
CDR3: CASNPSGMNTGELFF

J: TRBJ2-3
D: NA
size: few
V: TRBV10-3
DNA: TGTGCCATCAGTGAGTCGATTACTGGCAGAGACAACCCAGATACGCAGTATTTT
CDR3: CAISESITGRDNPDTQYF

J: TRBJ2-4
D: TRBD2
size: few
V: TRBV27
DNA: TGTGCCAGCAGCCCTAGCGGGGCCCACAAAAACATTCAGTACTTC
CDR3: CASSPSGAHKNIQYF

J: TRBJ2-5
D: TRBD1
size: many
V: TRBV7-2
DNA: TGTGCCAGCAGAGGGACAGGGGAGGTGGAAGAGACCCAGTACTTC
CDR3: CASRGTGEVEETQYF

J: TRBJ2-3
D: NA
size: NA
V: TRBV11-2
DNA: TGTGCCAGCAGCTTATTGTCAACTCAATCTAGCACAGATACGCAGTATTTT
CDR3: CASSLLSTQSSTDTQYF

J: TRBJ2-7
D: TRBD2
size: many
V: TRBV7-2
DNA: TGTGCCAGCAGCTTAATCGGGCGGGGGGGCCGCTACGAGCAGTACTTC
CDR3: CASSLIGRGGRYEQYF

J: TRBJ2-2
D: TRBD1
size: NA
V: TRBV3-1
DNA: TGTGCCAGCAGCCAAGCGGGACAGGGGAACACCGGGGAGCTGTTTTTT
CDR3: CASSQAGQGNTGELFF